One sample yielded the 10 T cell receptor beta chains listed below, sequenced in a study of lymphopenia after photon versus proton radiotherapy. Using immunoSEQ multiplex PCR, the repertoire was profiled, and TCRdb retains in-frame clones only, with some absent. Here the sample spans approximately 24,000 clones, about nine tenths being singletons. The sample consisted of peripheral blood, taken from a patient treated with photon-based radiotherapy. These receptors were taken from a man in his fifties with gastric cancer.

V is TRBV10-3 and J is TRBJ2-3, with 16 bases that match TRBD2. CDR1 ENHRY and CDR2 SYGVKD come from the germline V gene. This CDR3 region has 17 residues. After removal of 4 bases from V and 7 bases from J, the junction contained 8 bases not matched to a gene. CDR3 sequence reads: CAISASGTSGGANTQYF. The CDR3 DNA is TGTGCCATCAGTGCCTCCGGGACTAGCGGGGGGGCGAATACGCAGTATTTT.

This clone showed up just a few times. The rearrangement joins TRBV29-1 to TRBJ1-5, with D maybe TRBD1 (6 bases). The CDR3 length is 13 residues. Trimming left V 6 bases short and J 3 bases short, with 12 bases between. The V gene's germline CDR1 is SQVTM and CDR2 ANQGSEA. In DNA, the CDR3 is TGCAGCGTAGCGACAGGAAACAATCAGCCCCAGCATTTT. This codes for CSVATGNNQPQHF.

V and J are TRBV6-1 and TRBJ1-1; D unclear. This CDR3 region has 13 residues. From germline, CDR1 is MNHNS and CDR2 SASEGT. Trimming pared 4 bases from V and 0 bases from J, leaving 6 bases between. The CDR3 is CASSVSLNTEAFF. Written as DNA, the CDR3 is TGTGCCAGCAGTGTCTCGTTGAACACTGAAGCTTTCTTT.

The chain recombines TRBV19 with TRBJ2-3, with TRBD2 matching over 11 bases. The length of the CDR3 is 16 residues. CDR1 is LNHDA, CDR2 SQIVND, per germline (reference sequence). Trimming at V came to 5 bases and at J to 5 bases, leaving 9 bases not matched to a gene. The CDR3 loop is CASSVVAGGPGDTQYF. The CDR3 DNA sequence: TGTGCCAGTAGTGTAGTAGCGGGGGGGCCGGGAGATACGCAGTATTTT. The full variable domain, its missing parts supplied by reference TRBV19 and TRBJ2-3, is DGGITQSPKYLFRKEGQNVTLSCEQNLNHDAMYWYRQDPGQGLRLIYYSQIVNDFQKGDIAEGYSVSREKKESFPLTVTSAQKNPTAFYLCASSVVAGGPGDTQYFGPGTRLTVL.

The chain combines TRBV30 with TRBJ1-1; D ambiguous. This CDR3 is 16 amino acids long. Germline CDR1 GTSNPN, CDR2 SVGIG (reference sequence). Trimming left V 3 bases short and J 0 bases short, with 17 bases between. The CDR3 DNA follows: TGTGCCTGGAGAGTTGTCACCACCTTTATGAACACTGAAGCTTTCTTT. The encoded protein is CAWRVVTTFMNTEAFF.

The chain employs TRBV15 and TRBJ1-1; D call uncertain. CDR3 length: 14 residues. Germline-derived CDR1 and CDR2 are LNHNV and YYDKDF (reference sequence). V shed 3 bases and J shed 0 bases, with 8 bases lying between them. CDR3 bases: TGTGCCACCAGCAGGGGGATTGTGAACACTGAAGCTTTCTTT. The encoded protein is CATSRGIVNTEAFF.

This chain links TRBV19 with TRBJ1-6, with a tentative D call TRBD1 (5 bases). V was pared by 4 bases and J by 10 bases, with 20 bases between. Germline V lookup: CDR1 LNHDA, CDR2 SQIVND (reference sequence). The CDR3 loop spans 16 amino acids. CDR3 amino acids: CASSTPGQGPKSPLHF. CDR3 nucleotide sequence: TGTGCCAGTAGTACCCCGGGGCAGGGCCCAAAGTCACCCCTCCACTTT. Looking up the rest from reference TRBV19 and TRBJ1-6 gives the full variable domain: DGGITQSPKYLFRKEGQNVTLSCEQNLNHDAMYWYRQDPGQGLRLIYYSQIVNDFQKGDIAEGYSVSREKKESFPLTVTSAQKNPTAFYLCASSTPGQGPKSPLHFGNGTRLTVT.

The chain links TRBV13 to TRBJ2-3; D gene ambiguous. This CDR3 contains 12 residues. The germline V gene has CDR1 PRHDT and CDR2 FYEKMQ (reference sequence). V lost 2 bases and J 2 bases, leaving 2 bases between the germline ends. CDR3 residues: CASSLNTDTQYF. CDR3 DNA: TGTGCCAGCAGCTTAAACACAGATACGCAGTATTTT.

The chain uses TRBV27 and TRBJ2-1; 7 positions agree with TRBD2. Germline CDR1 is MNHEY and CDR2 is SMNVEV (reference sequence). V gave up 0 bases and J gave up 6 bases; unmatched junction bases: 2. This CDR3 contains 14 residues. Here the CDR3 reads CASSLSGLGNEQFF. In DNA, the CDR3 is TGTGCCAGCAGTTTATCAGGACTAGGCAATGAGCAGTTCTTC.

J is TRBJ1-2 and V is TRBV7-6; TRBD1 matches 8 bases. The germline CDR1 and CDR2 sequences are SGHVS and FNYEAQ. The CDR3 totals 14 residues. Trimming removed 1 base from V and 8 bases from J; junction bases left unmatched: 6. The CDR3 DNA follows: TGTGCCAGCAGCTTAGGTCCAGGGGGCGAAGGCTACACCTTC. It translates to CASSLGPGGEGYTF. The full variable domain, its missing parts supplied by reference TRBV7-6 and TRBJ1-2, is GAGVSQSPRYKVTKRGQDVALRCDPISGHVSLYWYRQALGQGPEFLTYFNYEAQQDKSGLPNDRFSAERPEGSISTLTIQRTEQRDSAMYRCASSLGPGGEGYTFGSGTRLTVV.